The entry that follows covers one TCR beta chain sequence. Its target is unknown. Time point indicated: pre-treatment sample, taken before nivolumab and TIL therapy. Most excised metastases sampled were pleural nodules or supraclavicular lymph nodes. This was the immunoSEQ v3 assay. Generated by immunoSEQ multiplex PCR, the TCRdb table keeps only in-frame clones and is missing some. The sample records about 26,000 clones, 55% to 75% being singletons. These data belong to a study of TIL therapy for anti-PD-1-resistant metastatic lung cancer. Study in general: By whole-exome sequencing, median non-synonymous tumor mutation burden was less than 1.8 mutations per megabase. Study-wide points: TIL cultures after expansion showed higher clonality and lower diversity than baseline tumor (median roughly 6.3% vs 31%).

This CDR3 is 12 amino acids long. CDR1 is MNHEY and CDR2 is SVGAGI in the germline V gene. With 0 bases clipped from V and 11 bases from J, the junction kept 3 bases outside the gene matches. V usage is TRBV6-5 and J usage is TRBJ1-1, with 7 bases matching TRBD1. The input for sequencing was tumor tissue, taken at baseline. This TCR came from a person aged 25-79 years with non-small cell lung cancer. This CDR3 is CASSYSTGTAFF. The CDR3 DNA follows: TGTGCCAGCAGTTACTCGACAGGGACGGCTTTCTTT.